The following is a T cell receptor beta chain sequence with its context. Its antigen remains unidentified. Time point: newly diagnosed GD, antithyroid drugs for less than 3 months. PBMCs were the source of the RNA used for TCR sequencing. The data originate from a study of regulatory T cells in long-lasting Graves disease. General study findings and limits: Persistent patients shared more public clonotypes (approximately 2,700) than newly diagnosed patients (around 910). Only peripheral blood was studied, not thyroid tissue.

CDR3 length: 15 residues. The germline gives CDR1 GTSNPN, CDR2 SVGIG (reference sequence). Trimming took 5 bases from V and 5 from J, leaving 21 bases between them. Building of the TCR beta libraries involved iRepertoire HTBI primers and Arm-PCR of CDR3 regions. TCRdb ran MiXCR on the multiplex PCR reads and lists one entry per CDR3 protein. The sample includes approximately 560,000 distinct CDR3 sequences, 15% to 20% of them seen just once. The same specimen was also included in a second study, on T cells in Graves' hyperthyroidism and ophthalmopathy. That work contributes: Criteria for exclusion of patients were uncontrolled infection, other autoimmune disease, pregnancy or lactation. HTBI primers drove first-round RT-PCR of the TCR CDR3.

The rearrangement joins TRBV30 to TRBJ1-1; the D gene is possibly TRBD1 (5 bases). The TCR originated in a man aged 18 to 29 with Graves disease. The sample in question was peripheral blood mononuclear cells (PBMCs), obtained at new diagnosis, from a patient treated with antithyroid drugs. CDR3 sequence: CAWPPTLRKGTEAFF. CDR3 nucleotides: TGTGCCTGGCCTCCTACGCTAAGGAAGGGGACTGAAGCTTTCTTT.